Listed below are T cell receptor beta chains from one sample, sequenced in a study of T-cell memory formation after mild COVID-19. One entry per CDR3 protein results from TCRdb running MiXCR on the 5' RACE reads. Among 180,000 or so distinct CDR3 sequences listed, roughly 12% were seen once. What was sequenced was PBMCs or a T cell subset sorted from them (not recorded which). All receptors derive from a man between 18 and 35 years old who had mild COVID-19 (a few samples of this study predate the infection). Cell type and time point are not known. Both conserved end residues are part of each CDR3. The D gene is left open where the match is weak. Size tells how often a clone was seen (once, few, many) or the class of an expanded clone, and some rows leave it out.

-	-	TRBJ1-2	TRBV9	TGTGCCAGCAGCTCCAGGCTTAACTATGGCTACACCTTC	CASSSRLNYGYTF
many	TRBD1	TRBJ2-3	TRBV6-5	TGTGCCAGCAGCCTCGACAGGGCAGCAGATACGCAGTATTTT	CASSLDRAADTQYF
-	TRBD1	TRBJ1-2	TRBV7-6	TGTGCCAGCACCGACCGGACAGGGGCTCAATATGGCTACACCTTC	CASTDRTGAQYGYTF
-	-	TRBJ1-5	TRBV7-2	TGTGCCAGCAGCCTATGGGGGCGGGGGCATCAGCCCCAGCAATTT	CASSLWGRGHQPQQF
-	TRBD2	TRBJ2-1	TRBV7-2	TGTGCCAGCAGCCTCTTCGGACTAGCGGGGGATGAGCAGTTCTTC	CASSLFGLAGDEQFF
-	-	TRBJ2-7	TRBV5-8	TGTGCCAGCAGCATAGCTCCAGGGTCGTTGGGAGGCGAGCAGTACTTC	CASSIAPGSLGGEQYF
few	TRBD2	TRBJ2-5	TRBV10-3	TGTGCCATCAGTGTGGCGGGGGGGGTGCAAGAGACCCAGTACTTC	CAISVAGGVQETQYF
few	-	TRBJ1-1	TRBV6-5	TGTGCCAGCAGCGACAGGTCGACTGAAGCTTTCTTT	CASSDRSTEAFF
-	-	TRBJ1-5	TRBV12-3/TRBV12-4	TGTGCCAGCAGCCCCGGACAGCACATGGGGCCCCAGCATTTT	CASSPGQHMGPQHF
-	-	TRBJ2-5	TRBV4-3	TGCGCCAGCAGCCAAGAATGGGTGGGAGAGACCCAGTACTTC	CASSQEWVGETQYF
-	-	TRBJ1-2	TRBV7-3	TGTGCCAGCAGCTTACCCGCCGGGCCTCGCGGTATTTGGGTGCCCCTGAATGGCTACACCTTC	CASSLPAGPRGIWVPLNGYTF
-	TRBD1	TRBJ1-1	TRBV18	TGTGCCAGCTCCAATACCAACAGGGGCGTCCATGTAGACACTGAAGCTTTCTTT	CASSNTNRGVHVDTEAFF
-	-	TRBJ2-3	TRBV7-3	TGTGCCAGCAGCCGGGTGGGAGGCGCAGATACGCAGTATTTT	CASSRVGGADTQYF
-	TRBD2	TRBJ2-3	TRBV12-3/TRBV12-4	TGTGCCAGCAGCAGAGGGACTAGGAGCACAGATACGCAGTATTTT	CASSRGTRSTDTQYF
many	-	TRBJ2-7	TRBV29-1	TGCAGCGTTGAAGATTTCCGGGGACAATACGAGCAGTACTTC	CSVEDFRGQYEQYF
-	TRBD2	TRBJ2-5	TRBV6-2/TRBV6-3	TGTGCCAGCAGTTACTCGATCCCTAGCGGGGAGTACCAAGAGACCCAGTACTTC	CASSYSIPSGEYQETQYF
few	TRBD1	TRBJ2-6	TRBV5-1	TGCGCCAGCAGACCCGGGACAGGCGCCTCTGGGGCCAACGTCCTGACTTTC	CASRPGTGASGANVLTF
many	-	TRBJ2-5	TRBV4-3	TGCGCCAGCAGCCAAGTGGCAGGGTGGGCAGAGACCCAGTACTTC	CASSQVAGWAETQYF
-	TRBD2	TRBJ2-5	TRBV6-5	TGTGCCATCGCCCGACTAGCGGGGTCCTTTAGTCTAGAGACCCAGTACTTC	CAIARLAGSFSLETQYF
-	-	TRBJ1-5	TRBV7-2	TGTGCCAGCAGCGTTGATCGGGGGAATCAGCCCCAGCATTTT	CASSVDRGNQPQHF
-	TRBD2	TRBJ2-5	TRBV20-1	TGCAGTGGGCGGGGGGCCCGGTACCAAGAGACCCAGTACTTC	CSGRGARYQETQYF
-	-	TRBJ2-3	TRBV5-1	TGCGCCAGCAGACTGGGAACAGATACGCAGTATTTT	CASRLGTDTQYF
few	-	TRBJ2-3	TRBV7-2	TGTGCCAGCAGCCCCAACTTCGGCGCAGATACGCAGTATTTT	CASSPNFGADTQYF
-	-	TRBJ2-3	TRBV6-2/TRBV6-3	TGTGCCAGCCGAGGGACATCTAGTGATACGCAGTATTTT	CASRGTSSDTQYF
few	TRBD2	TRBJ2-5	TRBV2	TGTGCCAGCAGTGAAGGCCTAGCGGGGGGACAAGAGACCCAGTACTTC	CASSEGLAGGQETQYF
few	-	TRBJ1-2	TRBV11-2	TGTGCCAGCAGCTTAGGCCGGAACTATGGCTACACCTTC	CASSLGRNYGYTF
-	-	TRBJ1-1	TRBV4-2	TGTGCCAGCAGCCAAGATGGGGGAGAAAACACTGAAGCTTTCTTT	CASSQDGGENTEAFF
few	-	TRBJ2-2	TRBV4-1	TGCGCCAGCAGCCAAGATGGGATCAGGAGGAACACCGGGGAGCTGTTTTTT	CASSQDGIRRNTGELFF
-	-	TRBJ2-1	TRBV11-2	TGTGCCAGCAGCTTAGTAGAACAGAGGAGGTTCTTC	CASSLVEQRRFF
many	-	TRBJ2-1	TRBV20-1	TGCAGTGCCGACATCTGGCCGACTCGGTACAATGAGCAGTTCTTC	CSADIWPTRYNEQFF
few	-	TRBJ2-7	TRBV5-1	TGCGCCAGCAGCCAGTTGGAGGGTGTCTCCTACGAGCAGTACTTC	CASSQLEGVSYEQYF
few	TRBD2	TRBJ2-3	TRBV9	TGTGCCAGCAACCAACTGGCGGGAGGCACAGATACGCAGTATTTT	CASNQLAGGTDTQYF
few	TRBD2	TRBJ2-7	TRBV6-2/TRBV6-3	TGTGCCAGCAGTTACGGGGTGAGCGGGGGCTACGAGCAGTACTTC	CASSYGVSGGYEQYF
-	TRBD2	TRBJ2-3	TRBV7-2	TGTGCCAGCACCCATCGGGGGGGGGGCACAGATACGCAGTATTTT	CASTHRGGGTDTQYF
few	-	TRBJ2-2	TRBV28	TGTGCCAGCAGTTTCCCCGGGCTAACAGGGTTGGGGACCGGGGAGCTGTTTTTT	CASSFPGLTGLGTGELFF
few	TRBD1	TRBJ1-3	TRBV12-3/TRBV12-4	TGTGCCAGCAGATTACGGACAGGGGACGGAAACACCATATATTTT	CASRLRTGDGNTIYF
-	TRBD2	TRBJ2-2	TRBV7-2	TGTGCCAGCAGCTTAGTAGCGGGCTTTAACCCCGGGGAGCTGTTTTTT	CASSLVAGFNPGELFF
-	-	TRBJ1-4	TRBV11-2	TGTGCCAGCAGCTTAGCCCGGGGAAATGAAAAACTGTTTTTT	CASSLARGNEKLFF
few	-	TRBJ2-2	TRBV7-9	TGTGCCAGCAGCTTACGCGGGCAGGACACCGGGGAGCTGTTTTTT	CASSLRGQDTGELFF
few	TRBD2	TRBJ2-1	TRBV5-1	TGCGCCAGCAGCTTGGGGACAGCGGGGGACTACAATGAGCAGTTCTTC	CASSLGTAGDYNEQFF
few	TRBD1	TRBJ1-5	TRBV7-9	TGTGCCAGCAGCAGGGGACAGGGAGTGAATCAGCCCCAGCATTTT	CASSRGQGVNQPQHF
few	-	TRBJ1-5	TRBV7-2	TGTGCCAGCAGCTTAGAACTCCAGCCCCAGCATTTT	CASSLELQPQHF
-	TRBD2	TRBJ2-3	TRBV6-6	TGTGCCAGCAGCGGACCTAGTTTAGCGGGGGGTAGCACAGATACGCAGTATTTT	CASSGPSLAGGSTDTQYF
few	-	TRBJ2-5	TRBV7-9	TGTGCCAGCAGGCCCGGAGGGGAGACCCAGTACTTC	CASRPGGETQYF
-	TRBD1	TRBJ1-2	TRBV6-6	TGTGCCTTACGGGACAGGGGGCTTTATGGCTACACCTTC	CALRDRGLYGYTF
-	-	TRBJ2-5	TRBV11-2	TGTGCCAGCAACGGACAGCCACAAGAGACCCAGTACTTC	CASNGQPQETQYF
-	-	TRBJ1-2	TRBV3-1	TGTGCCAGCAGTGTAGGGGGATATGGCTACACCTTC	CASSVGGYGYTF
few	-	TRBJ2-7	TRBV7-2	TGTGCCAGCAGCCCGGGACTCGACGAGCAGTACTTC	CASSPGLDEQYF
many	-	TRBJ2-4	TRBV20-1	TGCAGTGCTAAGGCGGGATCTACCATTCAGTACTTC	CSAKAGSTIQYF
many	-	TRBJ2-3	TRBV3-1	TGTGCCAGCAGCTTTAACACAGATACGCAGTATTTT	CASSFNTDTQYF